The 11 T cell receptor beta chains in this list originate from one sample, sequenced in a study of cytomegalovirus exposure and HLA in healthy donors. 60 Vbeta and 13 Jbeta primers were used in PCR. Sequencing used immunoSEQ multiplex PCR; TCRdb keeps in-frame clones, though not all of them. Among roughly 23,000 clones listed, approximately 80% were seen once. Sequences were obtained from PBMCs. The source is a man aged 55 to 70 in good health and CMV-seronegative.

The gene calls are TRBV30 and TRBJ2-7; a possible D gene is TRBD1 (6 bases). Between the trimmed V and J ends, which lost 3 bases and 0 bases, there was a span of 12 bases. The germline CDR1 and CDR2 sequences are GTSNPN and SVGIG (reference sequence). CDR3 size: 14 residues. The CDR3 loop reads CAWRDRIVSYEQYF. The CDR3 DNA sequence: TGTGCCTGGAGGGACAGAATAGTCTCCTACGAGCAGTACTTC.

V usage is TRBV30 and J usage is TRBJ1-2; 10 bases map to TRBD1. Germline assignment: CDR1 GTSNPN and CDR2 SVGIG (reference sequence). This CDR3 region has 13 residues. V trimming: 4 bases; J trimming: 2 bases; junction bases outside the gene matches: 1. The CDR3 here is CAWKGQGNYGYTF. The CDR3 DNA reads TGTGCCTGGAAGGGACAGGGGAACTATGGCTACACCTTC.

V is TRBV5-6 and J is TRBJ1-2; D may be TRBD1 (6 bases). This CDR3 region has 12 residues. The V end lost 3 bases, the J end lost 7 bases, and 10 bases lay between the germline ends. Germline CDR1 reads SGHDT; CDR2 reads YYEEEE. The CDR3 DNA reads TGTGCCAGCAGCTCGAGAGGGGGTGGCTACACCTTC. It encodes CASSSRGGGYTF.

This clone was counted only a few times. The V gene is TRBV21-1, the J gene TRBJ1-1; TRBD1 is the table's D call and was not checked against the DNA. TRBV21-1 is shown as a pseudogene. The CDR3 is 12 amino acids. The CDR3 sequence: CASGDRDAEAFF. CDR3 in DNA: TGTGCCAGCGGAGACAGGGATGCGGAAGCTTTCTTT.

The chain uses TRBV9 and TRBJ2-5; TRBD2 matches 14 bases. The CDR3 has 16 amino acids. V lost 4 bases, J lost 4 bases, and 6 bases stayed unmatched. Germline V gene data show CDR1 as SGDLS and CDR2 as YYNGEE. The CDR3 bases are TGTGCCAGCAGCCCCGGACTAGCGGGAGGCGGAGAGACCCAGTACTTC. This codes for CASSPGLAGGGETQYF.

The rearrangement links TRBV5-5 to TRBJ1-2; D unresolved. Germline values: CDR1 SGHKS, CDR2 YYEKEE (reference sequence). The V gene lost 2 bases and the J gene lost 3 bases, with 8 bases spanning the gap. The CDR3 runs 13 residues. CDR3 in DNA: TGTGCCAGCAGCTTTAACATCGACTATGGCTACACCTTC. Translation gives CASSFNIDYGYTF. The full variable domain, with the rest looked up from reference TRBV5-5 and TRBJ1-2, is DAGVTQSPTHLIKTRGQQVTLRCSPISGHKSVSWYQQVLGQGPQFIFQYYEKEERGRGNFPDRFSARQFPNYSSELNVNALLLGDSALYLCASSFNIDYGYTFGSGTRLTVV.

This clone was detected only a few times. The chain couples TRBV6-5 to TRBJ2-7; D not resolved. Per the germline V gene, CDR1 is MNHEY and CDR2 is SVGAGI. This CDR3 contains 14 residues. Trimming shortened V by 2 bases and J by 2 bases, and 10 bases separated the two germline ends. This CDR3 reads CASSYLPGPYEQYF. DNA for the CDR3: TGTGCCAGCAGTTACCTGCCAGGCCCCTACGAGCAGTACTTC.

This chain connects TRBV5-4 to TRBJ2-2, with D maybe TRBD2 (5 bases). V shed 5 bases and J shed 5 bases, with 16 bases lying between them. The CDR3 runs to 15 residues. Germline CDR1 is SGHNT and CDR2 is YYREEE (reference sequence). The CDR3 sequence: CASRVGEGKTGELFF. CDR3 coding DNA: TGTGCCAGCAGGGTCGGGGAAGGAAAGACCGGGGAGCTGTTTTTT.

V usage is TRBV6-1 and J usage is TRBJ1-2, with D tentatively TRBD1 (6 bases). V lost 3 bases and J lost 7, with 18 bases in between. Per the germline V gene, CDR1 is MNHNS and CDR2 is SASEGT. The CDR3 consists of 15 residues. The CDR3, as DNA: TGTGCCAGCAGTGATGGGGCAGGGGTGCCCTCTGGCTACACCTTC. This codes for CASSDGAGVPSGYTF.

The chain has TRBV5-1 and TRBJ1-4, with 7 nucleotides matching TRBD1. CDR3 size: 15 residues. Unmatched junction bases numbered 7, after V lost 4 bases and J lost 4 bases. Per germline, CDR1 SGHRS and CDR2 YFSETQ. The CDR3 protein is CASSLPGQNNEKLFF. In nucleotides, the CDR3 is TGCGCCAGCAGCCTACCGGGACAGAATAATGAAAAACTGTTTTTT.

DNA of the CDR3: TGTGCCAGTATGGGGACAGCTAATAACACTGAAGCTTTCTTT. Translating it yields CASMGTANNTEAFF. This rearrangement joins TRBV19 to TRBJ1-1; TRBD1 aligns across 7 bases. With 7 bases clipped from V and 2 bases from J, the junction kept 7 bases outside the gene matches. This CDR3 has 14 amino acids. Germline V CDR1 and CDR2: LNHDA, SQIVND (reference sequence).